This TCR beta chain came from a study of monozygotic twins with inflammatory bowel disease. The study's findings and limits: Distinguishing T cell subtypes was not possible.

The input for each TCR library was approximately 3,400 ng of total RNA. TCRdb processed the 5' RACE reads again and assigns one entry to each CDR3 protein, with no DNA. Its table lists some 100,000 distinct CDR3 sequences. A note on this clonotype: The antigen is not known.

The CDR3 is 15 amino acids. Germline-derived CDR1 and CDR2 are MDHEN and SYDVKM. The V gene is TRBV28, the J gene TRBJ1-1; lacking DNA, the TRBD1 call made by TCRdb goes unchecked. Sequenced material: blood. The sequence was obtained from a human donor with ulcerative colitis or Crohn's disease, or a healthy co-twin of an affected twin (not recorded which). CDR3 protein: CASSPGDRAGAEAFF. The full variable domain, rest sourced from reference TRBV28 and TRBJ1-1, is DVKVTQSSRYLVKRTGEKVFLECVQDMDHENMFWYRQDPGLGLRLIYFSYDVKMKEKGDIPEGYSVSREKKERFSLILESASTNQTSMYLCASSPGDRAGAEAFFGQGTRLTVV.